The sequence of this T cell receptor (beta chain) was determined in a study of breast tumors, draining lymph nodes, adjacent tissues. General study points: Tumor TCR diversity was below lymph nodes but above nontumor tissue.

This CDR3 comprises 13 residues. Germline V gene lookup returns CDR1 DFQATT and CDR2 SNEGSKA (reference sequence). Losses at the gene ends were 5 bases for V and 2 bases for J; bases not matched to a gene: 5. TCRdb independently ran MiXCR on the multiplex PCR reads; one entry per CDR3 protein. The data hold about 180,000 distinct CDR3 sequences, with roughly 30% observed a single time. This clonotype was seen many times. Its antigen is unidentified. Axillary draining lymph nodes of breast cancer patients supplied the node samples. The origin of this receptor is a female donor with breast cancer. Some clones in this sample may be carry-over from other donors' samples. This rearrangement joins TRBV20-1 to TRBJ2-7, with 8 bases fitting TRBD1. Specimen: axillary lymph node tissue. CDR3 sequence reads: CSAAGQVAYEQYF. The CDR3 DNA is TGCAGTGCTGCGGGACAGGTGGCCTACGAGCAGTACTTC.